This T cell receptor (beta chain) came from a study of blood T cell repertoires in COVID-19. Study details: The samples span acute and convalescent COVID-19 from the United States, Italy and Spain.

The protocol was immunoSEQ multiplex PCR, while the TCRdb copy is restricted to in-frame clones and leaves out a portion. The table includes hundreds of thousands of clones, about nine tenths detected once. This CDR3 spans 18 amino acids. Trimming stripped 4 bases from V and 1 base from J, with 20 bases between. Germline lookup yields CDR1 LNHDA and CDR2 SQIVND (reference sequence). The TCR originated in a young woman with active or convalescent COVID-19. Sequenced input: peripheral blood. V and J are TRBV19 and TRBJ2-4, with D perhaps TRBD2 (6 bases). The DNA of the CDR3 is TGTGCCAGTAGTAGCCCCGGGGTAGCGGTGCCCGCCAAAAACATTCAGTACTTC. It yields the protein CASSSPGVAVPAKNIQYF.